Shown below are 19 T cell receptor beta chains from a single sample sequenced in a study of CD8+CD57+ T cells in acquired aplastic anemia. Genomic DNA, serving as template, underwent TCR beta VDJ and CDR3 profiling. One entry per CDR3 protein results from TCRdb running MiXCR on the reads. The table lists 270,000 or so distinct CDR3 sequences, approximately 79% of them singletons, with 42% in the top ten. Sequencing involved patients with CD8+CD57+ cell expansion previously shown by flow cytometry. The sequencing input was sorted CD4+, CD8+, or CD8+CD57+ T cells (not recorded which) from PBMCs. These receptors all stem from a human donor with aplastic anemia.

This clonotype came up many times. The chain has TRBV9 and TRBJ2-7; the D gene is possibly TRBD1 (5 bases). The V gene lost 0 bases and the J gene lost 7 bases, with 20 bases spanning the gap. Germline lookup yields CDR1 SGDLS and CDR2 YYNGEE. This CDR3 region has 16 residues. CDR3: CASSVVDFGAIDEQYV. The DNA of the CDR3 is TGTGCCAGCAGCGTAGTTGATTTTGGGGCGATTGATGAGCAGTACGTC.

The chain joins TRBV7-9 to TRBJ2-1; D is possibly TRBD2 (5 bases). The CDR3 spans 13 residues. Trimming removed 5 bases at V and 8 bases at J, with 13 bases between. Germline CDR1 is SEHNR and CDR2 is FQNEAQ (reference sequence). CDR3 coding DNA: TGTGCCAGCAGCGTTGAAGGGAGCGATGAGCAGTTCTTC. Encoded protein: CASSVEGSDEQFF.

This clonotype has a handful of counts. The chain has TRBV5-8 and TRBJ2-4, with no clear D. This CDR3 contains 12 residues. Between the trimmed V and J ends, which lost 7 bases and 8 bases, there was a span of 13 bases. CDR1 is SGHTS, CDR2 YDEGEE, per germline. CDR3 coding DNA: TGTGCCAGCGGCGGTGCTGGGGACATTCAGTACTTC. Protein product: CASGGAGDIQYF.

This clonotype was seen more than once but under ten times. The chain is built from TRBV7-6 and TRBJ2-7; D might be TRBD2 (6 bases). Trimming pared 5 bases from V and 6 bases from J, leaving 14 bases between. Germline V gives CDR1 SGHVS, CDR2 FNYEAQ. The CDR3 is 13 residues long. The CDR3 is CASSRTEGTEQYF. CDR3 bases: TGTGCCAGCAGCCGGACGGAGGGAACCGAGCAGTACTTC.

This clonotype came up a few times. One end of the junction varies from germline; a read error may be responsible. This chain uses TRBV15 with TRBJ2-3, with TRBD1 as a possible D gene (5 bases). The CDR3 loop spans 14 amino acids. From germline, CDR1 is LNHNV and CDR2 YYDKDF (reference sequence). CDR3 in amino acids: CATSRGSETDTQYF. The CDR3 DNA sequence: TGTGCCACCAGCAGAGGCAGCGAGACAGATACCCAGTATTTC. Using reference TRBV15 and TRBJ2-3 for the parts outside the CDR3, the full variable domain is DAMVIQNPRYQVTQFGKPVTLSCSQTLNHNVMYWYQQKSSQAPKLLFHYYDKDFNNEADTPDNFQSRRPNTSFCFLDIRSPGLGDTAMYLCATSRGSETDTQYFGPGTRLTVL.

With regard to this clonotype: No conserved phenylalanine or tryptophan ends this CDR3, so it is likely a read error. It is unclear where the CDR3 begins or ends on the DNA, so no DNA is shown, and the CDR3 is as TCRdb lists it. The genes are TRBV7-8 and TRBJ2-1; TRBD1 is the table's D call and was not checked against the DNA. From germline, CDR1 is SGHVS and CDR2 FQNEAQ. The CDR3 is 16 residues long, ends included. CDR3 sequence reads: CASSLARRGDSHYFFL.

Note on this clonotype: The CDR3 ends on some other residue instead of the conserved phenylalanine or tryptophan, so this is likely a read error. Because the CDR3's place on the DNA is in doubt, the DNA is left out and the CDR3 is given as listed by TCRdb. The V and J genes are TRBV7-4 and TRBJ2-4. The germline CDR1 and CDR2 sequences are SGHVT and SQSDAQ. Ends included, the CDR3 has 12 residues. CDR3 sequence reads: CASGVAGNIHYL.

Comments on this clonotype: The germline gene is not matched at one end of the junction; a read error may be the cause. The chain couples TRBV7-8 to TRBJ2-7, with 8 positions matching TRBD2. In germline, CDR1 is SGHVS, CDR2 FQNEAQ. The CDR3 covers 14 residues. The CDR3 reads CASSLHSGAYNEQF. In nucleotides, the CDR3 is TGTGCCAGCAGTCTTCATAGCGGGGCATACAATGAGCAGTTC.

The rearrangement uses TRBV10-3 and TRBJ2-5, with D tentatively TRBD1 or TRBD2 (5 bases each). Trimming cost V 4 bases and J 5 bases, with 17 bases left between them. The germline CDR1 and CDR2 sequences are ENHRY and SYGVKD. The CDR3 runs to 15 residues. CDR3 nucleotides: TGTGCCATCAGTGTGGGACCGGCCAAATGGGAGACCCAGTACTTC. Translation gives CAISVGPAKWETQYF.

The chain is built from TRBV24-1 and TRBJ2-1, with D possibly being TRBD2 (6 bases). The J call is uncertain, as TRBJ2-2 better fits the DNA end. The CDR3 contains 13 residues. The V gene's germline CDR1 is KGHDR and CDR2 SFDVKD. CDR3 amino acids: CASIDGGIHELFF. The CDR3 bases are TGTGCCAGCATTGATGGGGGGATCCATGAGCTGTTTTTT.

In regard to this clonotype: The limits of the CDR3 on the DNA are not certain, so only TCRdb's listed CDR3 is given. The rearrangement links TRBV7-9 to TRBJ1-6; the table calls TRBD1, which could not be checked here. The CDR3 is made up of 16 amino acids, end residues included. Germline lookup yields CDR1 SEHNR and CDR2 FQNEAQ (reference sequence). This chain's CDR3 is CAGQGARETQYFALHF.

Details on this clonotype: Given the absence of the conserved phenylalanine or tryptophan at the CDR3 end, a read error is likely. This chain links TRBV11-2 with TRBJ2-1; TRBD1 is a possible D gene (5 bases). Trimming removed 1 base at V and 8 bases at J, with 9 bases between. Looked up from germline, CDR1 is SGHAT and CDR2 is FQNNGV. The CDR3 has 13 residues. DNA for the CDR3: TGTGCCAGCAGCTTAGCGGACACGTATGAGCAGTTCCTC. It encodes CASSLADTYEQFL.

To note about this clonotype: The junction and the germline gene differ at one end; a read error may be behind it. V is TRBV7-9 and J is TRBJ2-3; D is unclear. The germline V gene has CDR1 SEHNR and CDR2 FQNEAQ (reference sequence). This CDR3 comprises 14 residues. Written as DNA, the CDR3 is TGTGCCAGCAGCTTTACTGGCGCTCCGGGTACGTATTCGTTT. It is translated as CASSFTGAPGTYSF.

The chain's CDR3 is CASSLVPGELYTF. The CDR3 DNA reads as TGTGCCAGCAGCTTAGTACCCGGGGAGCTGTACACCTTC. The rearrangement uses TRBV7-9 and TRBJ1-2; D gene unclear. The CDR3 runs to 13 residues. V dropped 1 base and J dropped 11 bases, with 14 bases sitting between them. CDR1 SEHNR and CDR2 FQNEAQ come from the germline V gene (reference sequence).

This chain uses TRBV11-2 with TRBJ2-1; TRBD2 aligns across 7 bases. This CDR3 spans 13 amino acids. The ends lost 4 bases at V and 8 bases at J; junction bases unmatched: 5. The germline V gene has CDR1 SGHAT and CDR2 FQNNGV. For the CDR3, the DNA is TGTGCCAGCAGCTGGGGGGGAGGGTATGAGCAGTTCTTC. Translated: CASSWGGGYEQFF.

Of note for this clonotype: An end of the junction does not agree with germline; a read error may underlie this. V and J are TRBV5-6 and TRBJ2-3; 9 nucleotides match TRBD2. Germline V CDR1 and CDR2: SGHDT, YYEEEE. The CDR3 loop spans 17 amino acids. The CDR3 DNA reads TGTGCCAGTAGTCTCCGTACTATAGCGGGAGAGACAGATATGCAGTATTTT. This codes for CASSLRTIAGETDMQYF. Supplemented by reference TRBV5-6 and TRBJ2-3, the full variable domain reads DAGVTQSPTHLIKTRGQQVTLRCSPKSGHDTVSWYQQALGQGPQFIFQYYEEEERQRGNFPDRFSGHQFPNYSSELNVNALLLGDSALYLCASSLRTIAGETDMQYFGPGTRLTVL.

The CDR3 region has the DNA TGTGCCAGCAGCTTAGGGGGAGGTCCCGATACTAAGTATTATTTT. Its translation is CASSLGGGPDTKYYF. The chain carries TRBV7-8 and TRBJ2-3, with D possibly TRBD2 on 6 matching bases. V was trimmed by 1 base and J by 15 bases, leaving 23 bases between them. CDR3 size: 15 residues. CDR1 and CDR2 (germline): SGHVS, FQNEAQ.

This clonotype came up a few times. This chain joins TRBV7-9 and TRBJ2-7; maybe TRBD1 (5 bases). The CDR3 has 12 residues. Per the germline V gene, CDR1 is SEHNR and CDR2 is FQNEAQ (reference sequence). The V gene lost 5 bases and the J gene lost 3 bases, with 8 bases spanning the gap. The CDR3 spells CASSPRDYEQYF. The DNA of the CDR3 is TGTGCCAGCAGCCCCAGGGACTACGAGCAGTACTTC. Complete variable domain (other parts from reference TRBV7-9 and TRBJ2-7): DTGVSQNPRHKITKRGQNVTFRCDPISEHNRLYWYRQTLGQGPEFLTYFQNEAQLEKSRLLSDRFSAERPKGSFSTLEIQRTEQGDSAMYLCASSPRDYEQYFGPGTRLTVT.

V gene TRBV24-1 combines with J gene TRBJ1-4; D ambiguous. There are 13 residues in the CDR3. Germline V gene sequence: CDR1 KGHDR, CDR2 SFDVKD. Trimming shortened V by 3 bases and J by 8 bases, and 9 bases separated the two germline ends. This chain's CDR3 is CATSDGYSEKLFF. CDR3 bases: TGTGCCACCAGTGATGGGTACAGCGAAAAACTGTTTTTT.